This T cell receptor beta chain stems from a study of response to subunit inactivated influenza vaccine. TCRdb independently ran MiXCR on the RT-PCR reads; one entry per CDR3 protein. Here the sample spans just under 550,000 distinct CDR3 sequences, approximately 24% being singletons. Between the trimmed V and J ends, which lost 0 bases and 1 base, there was a span of 9 bases. Germline V gene sequence: CDR1 SGHTA, CDR2 FQGTGA. This CDR3 has 15 amino acids. The same specimen was also included in a second study, on T cells expressing NK-cell markers. That study adds: TCR beta cDNA was generated via 5'RACE template switching incorporating UMIs. An anti-gamma-delta TCR antibody was added in several experiments. It restricted sorting to alpha-beta TCR-expressing T cells. Topping the CD3+CD56-NKG2C+ fraction as well were these clonotypes, in a handful of donors. Uncertainty persisted over the HCMV specificity of expanded NKG2C+ T cell clones.

The TCR sequence derives from a man aged 45-65 years who received an inactivated influenza vaccine. The rearrangement links TRBV7-3 to TRBJ2-5, with D unclear. Sequencing used CD4+ T cells sorted from PBMCs, obtained roughly 12 days after vaccination. As DNA, the CDR3 is TGTGCCAGCAGCTTAACGAACCATCCCCAAGAGACCCAGTACTTC. Translated: CASSLTNHPQETQYF.